This T cell receptor beta chain originates from a study of cytomegalovirus exposure and HLA in healthy donors. Overall study context: Counted in an early data release were approximately 85 million unique TCRs from HLA-typed donors. The study's findings and limits: Presence/absence results assume similar sequencing depth per donor, which may not hold. Researchers had no immune exposure information except CMV serostatus available. Clonal expansion was found to be greater in HLA-associated TCR beta chains than in equally common others in a later analysis.

Trimming removed 4 bases at V and 1 base at J, with 5 bases between. CDR3 length: 14 residues. The V gene's germline CDR1 is MRHNA and CDR2 SNTAGT. Researchers ran the PCR with 60 Vbeta and 13 Jbeta primers. Sequenced by immunoSEQ multiplex PCR; TCRdb stores in-frame clones only, minus some. The data hold 120,000 to 150,000 clones, with around 10% observed a single time. The table lists this clone with a few counts. Its antigen is not known. The receptor was derived from a male donor in good health and CMV-seronegative. This chain connects TRBV6-4 to TRBJ1-6; no clear D gene. Material for sequencing was PBMCs. The CDR3 spells CASSASSYNSPLHF. Here the CDR3 DNA reads TGTGCCAGCAGTGCGAGTTCCTATAATTCACCCCTCCACTTT.